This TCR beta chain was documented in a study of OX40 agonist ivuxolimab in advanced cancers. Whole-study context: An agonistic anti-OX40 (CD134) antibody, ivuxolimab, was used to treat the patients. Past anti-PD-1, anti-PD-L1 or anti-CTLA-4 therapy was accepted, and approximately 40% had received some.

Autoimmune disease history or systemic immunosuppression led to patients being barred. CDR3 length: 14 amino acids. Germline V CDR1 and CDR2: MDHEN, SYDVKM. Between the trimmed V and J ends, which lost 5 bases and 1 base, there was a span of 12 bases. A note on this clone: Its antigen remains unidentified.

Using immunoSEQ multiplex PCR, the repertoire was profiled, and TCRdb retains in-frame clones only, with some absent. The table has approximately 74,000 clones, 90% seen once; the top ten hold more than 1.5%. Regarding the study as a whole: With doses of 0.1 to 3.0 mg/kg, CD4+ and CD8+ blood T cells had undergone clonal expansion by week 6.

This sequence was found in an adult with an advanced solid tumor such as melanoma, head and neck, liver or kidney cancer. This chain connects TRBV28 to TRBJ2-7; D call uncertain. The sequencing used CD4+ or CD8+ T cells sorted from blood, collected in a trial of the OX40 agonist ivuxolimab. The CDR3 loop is CASSRQTSSYEQYF. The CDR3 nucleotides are TGTGCCAGCAGTCGGCAGACTTCTTCCTACGAGCAGTACTTC.